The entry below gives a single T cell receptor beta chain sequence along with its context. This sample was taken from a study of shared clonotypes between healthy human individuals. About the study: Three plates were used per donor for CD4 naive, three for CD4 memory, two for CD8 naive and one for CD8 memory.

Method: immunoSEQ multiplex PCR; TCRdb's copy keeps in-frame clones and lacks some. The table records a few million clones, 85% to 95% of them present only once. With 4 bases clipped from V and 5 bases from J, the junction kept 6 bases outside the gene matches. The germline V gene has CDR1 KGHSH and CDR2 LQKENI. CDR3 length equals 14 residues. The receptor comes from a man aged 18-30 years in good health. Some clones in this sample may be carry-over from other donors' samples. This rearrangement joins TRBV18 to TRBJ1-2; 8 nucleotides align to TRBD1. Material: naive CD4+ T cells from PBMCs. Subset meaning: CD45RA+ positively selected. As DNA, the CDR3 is TGTGCCAGCTCACTTGGACAGGGAGAATATGGCTACACCTTC. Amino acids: CASSLGQGEYGYTF.